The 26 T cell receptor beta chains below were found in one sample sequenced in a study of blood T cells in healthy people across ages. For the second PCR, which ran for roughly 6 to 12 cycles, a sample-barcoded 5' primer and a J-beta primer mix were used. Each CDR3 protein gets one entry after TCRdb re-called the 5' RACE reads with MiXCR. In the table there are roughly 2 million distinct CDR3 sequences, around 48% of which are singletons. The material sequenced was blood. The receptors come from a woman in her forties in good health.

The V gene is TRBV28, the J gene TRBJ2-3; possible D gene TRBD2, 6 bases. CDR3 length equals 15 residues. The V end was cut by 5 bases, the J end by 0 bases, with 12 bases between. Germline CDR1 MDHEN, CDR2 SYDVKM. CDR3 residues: CASSDYGGSTDTQYF. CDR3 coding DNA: TGTGCCAGCAGTGACTACGGGGGTAGCACAGATACGCAGTATTTT.

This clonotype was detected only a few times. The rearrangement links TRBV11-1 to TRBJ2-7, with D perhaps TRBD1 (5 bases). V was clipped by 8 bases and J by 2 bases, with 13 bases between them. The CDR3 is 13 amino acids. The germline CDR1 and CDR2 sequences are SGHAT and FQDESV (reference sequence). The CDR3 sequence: CASGAQGPYEQYF. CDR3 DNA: TGTGCCAGCGGCGCCCAGGGTCCCTACGAGCAGTACTTC.

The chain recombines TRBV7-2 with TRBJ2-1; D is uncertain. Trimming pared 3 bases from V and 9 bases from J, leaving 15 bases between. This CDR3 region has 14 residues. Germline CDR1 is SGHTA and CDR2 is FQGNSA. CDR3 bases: TGTGCCAGCAGCTTTTTGGACGGGTCCCTTGAGCAGTTCTTC. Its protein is CASSFLDGSLEQFF.

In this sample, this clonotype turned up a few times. The CDR3 protein is CASRPDSQETQYF. In DNA, the CDR3 is TGTGCCAGCAGACCGGACAGCCAAGAGACCCAGTACTTC. The chain is built from TRBV12-3 or TRBV12-4 and TRBJ2-5, with TRBD1 as a possible D gene (6 bases). There are 13 residues in the CDR3. The V and J ends lost 6 bases and 1 base respectively, with 9 bases between them.

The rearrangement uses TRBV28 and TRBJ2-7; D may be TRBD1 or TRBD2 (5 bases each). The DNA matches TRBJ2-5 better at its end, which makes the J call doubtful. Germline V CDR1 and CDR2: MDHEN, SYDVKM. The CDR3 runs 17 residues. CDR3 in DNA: TGTGCCAGCAGTTTACGAACTGAGCAACGTGGGGGAGAGACCCAGTACTTC. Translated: CASSLRTEQRGGETQYF.

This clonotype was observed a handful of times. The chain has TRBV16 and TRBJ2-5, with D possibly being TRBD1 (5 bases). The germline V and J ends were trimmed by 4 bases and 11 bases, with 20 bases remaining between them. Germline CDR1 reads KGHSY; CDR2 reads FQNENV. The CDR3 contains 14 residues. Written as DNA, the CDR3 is TGTGCCAGCAGCCCCAAACAGGTGTCGGAAGAGCAGTACTTC. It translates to CASSPKQVSEEQYF.

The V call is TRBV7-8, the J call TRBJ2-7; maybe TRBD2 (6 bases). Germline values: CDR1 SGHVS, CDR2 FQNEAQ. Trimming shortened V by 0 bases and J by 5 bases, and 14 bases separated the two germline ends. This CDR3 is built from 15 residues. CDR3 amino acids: CASSLAGLAGHEQYF. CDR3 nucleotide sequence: TGTGCCAGCAGCTTAGCGGGACTCGCAGGCCACGAGCAGTACTTC. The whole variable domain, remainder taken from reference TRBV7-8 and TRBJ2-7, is GAGVSQSPRYKVAKRGQDVALRCDPISGHVSLFWYQQALGQGPEFLTYFQNEAQLDKSGLPSDRFFAERPEGSVSTLKIQRTQQEDSAVYLCASSLAGLAGHEQYFGPGTRLTVT.

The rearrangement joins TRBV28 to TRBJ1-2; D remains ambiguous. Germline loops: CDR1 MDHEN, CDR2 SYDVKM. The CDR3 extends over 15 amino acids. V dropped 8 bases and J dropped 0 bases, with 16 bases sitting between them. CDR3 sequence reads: CASRTDSPANYGYTF. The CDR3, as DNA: TGTGCCAGCCGGACGGACTCTCCAGCTAACTATGGCTACACCTTC.

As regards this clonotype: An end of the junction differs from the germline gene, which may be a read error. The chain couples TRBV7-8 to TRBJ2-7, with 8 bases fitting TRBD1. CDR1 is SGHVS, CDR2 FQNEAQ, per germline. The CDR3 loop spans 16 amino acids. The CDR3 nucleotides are TGTGCCGGCAGCTTAGCTGGGCAGGGGGCATGGTACGAGCAGTACTTC. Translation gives CAGSLAGQGAWYEQYF.

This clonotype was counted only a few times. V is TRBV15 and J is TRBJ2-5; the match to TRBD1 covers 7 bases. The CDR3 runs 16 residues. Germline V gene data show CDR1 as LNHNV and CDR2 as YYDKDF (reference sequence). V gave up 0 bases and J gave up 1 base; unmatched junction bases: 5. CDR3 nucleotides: TGTGCCACCAGCAGAGATTGGGGGACAGCCCAAGAGACCCAGTACTTC. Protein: CATSRDWGTAQETQYF.

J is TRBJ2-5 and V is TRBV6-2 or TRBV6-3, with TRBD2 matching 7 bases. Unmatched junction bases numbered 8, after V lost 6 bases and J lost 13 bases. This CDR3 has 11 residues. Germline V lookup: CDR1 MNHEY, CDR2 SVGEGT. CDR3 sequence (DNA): TGTGCCAGCAGCCCGGGTCAGCGGGGGTACTTC. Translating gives CASSPGQRGYF.

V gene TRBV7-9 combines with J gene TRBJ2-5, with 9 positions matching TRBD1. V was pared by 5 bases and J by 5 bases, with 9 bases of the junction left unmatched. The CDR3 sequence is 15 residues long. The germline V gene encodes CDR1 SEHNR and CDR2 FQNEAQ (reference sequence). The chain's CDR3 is CASSKIQGASETQYF. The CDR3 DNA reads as TGTGCCAGCAGCAAGATACAGGGGGCTTCCGAGACCCAGTACTTC.

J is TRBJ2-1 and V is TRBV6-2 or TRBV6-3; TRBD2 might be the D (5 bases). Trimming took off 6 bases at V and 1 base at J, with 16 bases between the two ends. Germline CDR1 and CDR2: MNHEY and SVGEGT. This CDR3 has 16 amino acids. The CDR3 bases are TGTGCCAGCAGCCGGGCCACTAGTTCGTCCTACAATGAGCAGTTCTTC. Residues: CASSRATSSSYNEQFF.

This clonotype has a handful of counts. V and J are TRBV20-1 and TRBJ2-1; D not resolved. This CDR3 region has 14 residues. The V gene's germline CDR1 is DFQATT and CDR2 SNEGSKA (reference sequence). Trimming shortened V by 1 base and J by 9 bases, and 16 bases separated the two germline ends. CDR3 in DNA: TGCAGTGCTAGAGTAGTCGTACAGTCGGCTGAGCAGTTCTTC. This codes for CSARVVVQSAEQFF.

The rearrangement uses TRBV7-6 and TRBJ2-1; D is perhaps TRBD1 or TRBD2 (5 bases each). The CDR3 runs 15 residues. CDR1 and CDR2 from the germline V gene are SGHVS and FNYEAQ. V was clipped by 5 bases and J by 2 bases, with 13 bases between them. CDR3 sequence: CASSPLGGTYNEQFF. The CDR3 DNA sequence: TGTGCCAGCAGCCCCCTTGGGGGTACCTACAATGAGCAGTTCTTC.

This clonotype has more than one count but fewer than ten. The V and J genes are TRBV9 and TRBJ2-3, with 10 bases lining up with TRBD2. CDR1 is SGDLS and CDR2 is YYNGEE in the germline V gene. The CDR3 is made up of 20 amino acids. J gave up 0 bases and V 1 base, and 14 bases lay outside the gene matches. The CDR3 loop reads CASSVYPSLAGAHSTDTQYF. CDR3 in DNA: TGTGCCAGCAGCGTATACCCCTCGCTAGCGGGAGCGCATAGCACAGATACGCAGTATTTT.

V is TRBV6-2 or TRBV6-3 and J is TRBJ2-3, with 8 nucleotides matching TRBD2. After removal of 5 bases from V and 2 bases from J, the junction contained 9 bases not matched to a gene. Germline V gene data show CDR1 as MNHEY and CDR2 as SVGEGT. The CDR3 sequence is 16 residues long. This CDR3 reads CASSLWGSGVTDTQYF. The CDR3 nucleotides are TGTGCCAGCAGTCTTTGGGGTAGCGGGGTCACAGATACGCAGTATTTT.

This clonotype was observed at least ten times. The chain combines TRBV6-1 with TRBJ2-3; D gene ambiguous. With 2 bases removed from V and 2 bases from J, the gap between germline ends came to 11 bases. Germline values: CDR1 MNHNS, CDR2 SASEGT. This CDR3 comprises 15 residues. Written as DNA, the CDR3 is TGTGCCAGCAGTGAATATGCAGGAATCACAGATACGCAGTATTTT. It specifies CASSEYAGITDTQYF.

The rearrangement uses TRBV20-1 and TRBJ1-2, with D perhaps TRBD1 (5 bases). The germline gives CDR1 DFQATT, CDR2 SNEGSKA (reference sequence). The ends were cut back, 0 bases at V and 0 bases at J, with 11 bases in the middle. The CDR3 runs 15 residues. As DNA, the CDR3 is TGCAGTGCTAGAGATGGGGGGAGCTCTAACTATGGCTACACCTTC. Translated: CSARDGGSSNYGYTF.

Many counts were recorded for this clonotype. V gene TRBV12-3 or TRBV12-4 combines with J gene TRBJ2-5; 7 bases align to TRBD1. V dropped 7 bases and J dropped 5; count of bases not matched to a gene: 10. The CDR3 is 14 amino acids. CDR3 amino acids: CASTPTGLAETQYF. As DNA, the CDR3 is TGTGCCAGCACCCCGACAGGGTTGGCGGAGACCCAGTACTTC.

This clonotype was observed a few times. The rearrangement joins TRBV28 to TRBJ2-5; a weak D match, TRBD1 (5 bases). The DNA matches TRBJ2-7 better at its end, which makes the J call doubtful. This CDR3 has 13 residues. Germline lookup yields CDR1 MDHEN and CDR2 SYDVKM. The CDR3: CASSAGPPYEQYF. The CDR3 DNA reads TGTGCCAGCAGCGCAGGGCCCCCCTACGAGCAGTACTTC.

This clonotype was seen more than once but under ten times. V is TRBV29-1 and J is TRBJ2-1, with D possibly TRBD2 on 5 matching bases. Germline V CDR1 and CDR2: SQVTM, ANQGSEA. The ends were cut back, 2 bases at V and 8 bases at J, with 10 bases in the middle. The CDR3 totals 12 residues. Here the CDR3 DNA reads TGCAGCGTTGAACGGGGTATTGATGAGCAGTTCTTC. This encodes CSVERGIDEQFF.

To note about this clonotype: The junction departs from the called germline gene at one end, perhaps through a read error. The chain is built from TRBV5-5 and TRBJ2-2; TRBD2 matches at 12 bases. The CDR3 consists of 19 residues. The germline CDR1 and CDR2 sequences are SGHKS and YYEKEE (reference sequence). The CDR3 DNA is TGTGCCAGCAGCCCCCGCATGACTAGCGGGGGACAGAACACTGGGGAGCTGTTTTTT. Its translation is CASSPRMTSGGQNTGELFF.

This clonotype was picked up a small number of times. CDR3 residues: CASSQGSSVSYEQYF. In DNA, the CDR3 is TGTGCCAGCAGCCAAGGGTCGTCGGTCTCCTACGAGCAGTACTTC. The rearrangement links TRBV4-2 to TRBJ2-7; D is unresolved. The V end was cut by 1 base, the J end by 0 bases, with 10 bases between. The CDR3 length is 15 residues. Germline V gene data show CDR1 as LGHNA and CDR2 as YNFKEQ.

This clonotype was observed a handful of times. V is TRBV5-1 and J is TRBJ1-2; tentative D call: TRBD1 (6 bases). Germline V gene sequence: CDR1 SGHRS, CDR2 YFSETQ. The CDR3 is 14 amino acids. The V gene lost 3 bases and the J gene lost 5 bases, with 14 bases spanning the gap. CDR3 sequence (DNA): TGCGCCAGCAGCTCGGCAGGGGAGAGGTATGGCTACACCTTC. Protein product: CASSSAGERYGYTF.

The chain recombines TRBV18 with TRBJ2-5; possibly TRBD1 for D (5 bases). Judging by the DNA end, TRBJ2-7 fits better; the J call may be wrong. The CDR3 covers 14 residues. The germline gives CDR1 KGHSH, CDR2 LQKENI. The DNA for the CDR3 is TGTGCCAGCTCACCATACAGGTCAAGGGCCGAGCAGTACTTC. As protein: CASSPYRSRAEQYF.